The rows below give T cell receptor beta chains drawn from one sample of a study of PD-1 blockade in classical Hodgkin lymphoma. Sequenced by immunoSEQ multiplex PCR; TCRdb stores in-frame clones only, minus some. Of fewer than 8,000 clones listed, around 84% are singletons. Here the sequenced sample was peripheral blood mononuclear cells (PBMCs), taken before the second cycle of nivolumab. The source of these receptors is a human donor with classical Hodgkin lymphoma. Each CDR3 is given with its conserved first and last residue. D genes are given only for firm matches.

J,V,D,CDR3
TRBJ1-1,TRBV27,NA,CASSLFAKAEAFF
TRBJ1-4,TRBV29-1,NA,CSARDTNEKLFF
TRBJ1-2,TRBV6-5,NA,CASSPRRGGGYTF
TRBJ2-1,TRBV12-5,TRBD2,CASRTSGYNEQFF
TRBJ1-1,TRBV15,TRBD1,CATSRLGTGMNTEAFF
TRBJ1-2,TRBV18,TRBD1,CASSRQGTYGYTF
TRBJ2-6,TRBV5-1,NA,CASRSKGTYSGANVLTF
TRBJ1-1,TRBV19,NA,CASSVTNTEAFF
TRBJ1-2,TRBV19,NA,CASSYDLTGLYGYTF
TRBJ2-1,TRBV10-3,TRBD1,CAISESGQGVNEQFF
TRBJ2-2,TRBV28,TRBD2,CASRPRLARNTGELFF
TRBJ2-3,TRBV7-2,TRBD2,CASSLASGNTDTQYF
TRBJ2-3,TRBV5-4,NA,CASSSTLGGQGRADTQYF
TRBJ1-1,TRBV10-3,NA,CAISESINGQGKAEAFF
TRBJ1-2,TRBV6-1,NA,CASSDHPHRLYGYTF
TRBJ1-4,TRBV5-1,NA,CASSLVTAENEKLFF
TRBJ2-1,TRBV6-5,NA,CASALGTRSYNEQFF
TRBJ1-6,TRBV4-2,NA,CASSQERSGDSPLHF
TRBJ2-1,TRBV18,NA,CASSPSGEYNEQFF
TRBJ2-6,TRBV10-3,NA,CAISEYDRFSGANVLTF
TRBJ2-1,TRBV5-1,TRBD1,CASSLQGQPYNEQFF
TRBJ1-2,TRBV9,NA,CASSVDDYGYTF
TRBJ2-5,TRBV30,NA,CAWSEVASAETQYF
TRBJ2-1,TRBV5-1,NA,CASSLGSWDEQFF
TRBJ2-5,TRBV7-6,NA,CASSYPLDGEWETQYF
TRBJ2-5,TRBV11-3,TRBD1,CASSLGTGVMYQETQYF
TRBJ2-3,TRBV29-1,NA,CSASARVSTDTQYF
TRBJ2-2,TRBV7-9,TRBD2,CASSLLLAGVGNTGELFF
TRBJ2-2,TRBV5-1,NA,CASSTIQGSGELFF
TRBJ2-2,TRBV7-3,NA,CASSPSRGTGELFF
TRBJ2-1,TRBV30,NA,CAWSVQAVRFF
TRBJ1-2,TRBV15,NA,CATSRAYLGGYTF
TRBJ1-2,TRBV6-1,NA,CASSPGTTRNYGYTF
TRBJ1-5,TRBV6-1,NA,CASSTSPRAGQPQHF
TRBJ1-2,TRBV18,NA,CASSPPSGAYGYTF
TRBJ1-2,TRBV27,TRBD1,CASTSSLWDRLSGGYTF
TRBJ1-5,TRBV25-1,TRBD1,CASRGQGDQPQHF
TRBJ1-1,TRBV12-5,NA,CASGLLGLNTEAFF
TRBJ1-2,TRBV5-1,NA,CASSLLLGTSYGYTF
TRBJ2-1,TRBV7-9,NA,CASSPPTGNEQFF
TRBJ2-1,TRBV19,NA,CASKKVTLFGNEQFF
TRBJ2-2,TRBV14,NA,CASSQEGILQGAGELFF
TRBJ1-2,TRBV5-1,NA,CASSLTVNYGYTF
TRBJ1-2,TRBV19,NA,CASSLDLDSFYGYTF
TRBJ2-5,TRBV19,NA,CASSPERGRQETQYF
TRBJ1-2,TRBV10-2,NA,CASSEFHGYTF
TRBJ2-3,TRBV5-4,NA,CASSLPGQPTDTQYF
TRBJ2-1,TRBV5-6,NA,CASSLGQADYNEQFF
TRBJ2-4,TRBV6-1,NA,CASSDDWGLAKNIQYF
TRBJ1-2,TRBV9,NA,CASSIQINYGYTF
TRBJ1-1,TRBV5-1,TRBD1,CASSPRTGSNTEAFF
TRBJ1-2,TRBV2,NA,CASSDWAGPYGYTF